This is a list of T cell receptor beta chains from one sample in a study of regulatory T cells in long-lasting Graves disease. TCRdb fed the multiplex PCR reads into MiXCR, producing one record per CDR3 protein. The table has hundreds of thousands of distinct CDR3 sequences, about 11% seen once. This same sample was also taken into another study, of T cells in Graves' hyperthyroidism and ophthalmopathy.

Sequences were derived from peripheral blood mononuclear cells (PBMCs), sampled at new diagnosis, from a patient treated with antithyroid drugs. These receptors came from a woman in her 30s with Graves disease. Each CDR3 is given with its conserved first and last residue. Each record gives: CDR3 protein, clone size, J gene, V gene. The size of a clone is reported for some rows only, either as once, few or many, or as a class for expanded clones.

CDR3: CASRGAGTGSQPQHF
size: few
J: TRBJ1-5
V: TRBV19

CDR3: CASSTDGGGGQYF
size: many
J: TRBJ2-7
V: TRBV5-1

CDR3: CASSFEIQGNGYTF
size: few
J: TRBJ1-2
V: TRBV28

CDR3: CASSIGRSIGTEAFF
size: -
J: TRBJ1-1
V: TRBV19

CDR3: CASSLVPGQGIYEQYF
size: -
J: TRBJ2-7
V: TRBV5-6

CDR3: CASSPAQETQYF
size: once
J: TRBJ2-5
V: TRBV11-2

CDR3: CASSPDIGNTEAFF
size: many
J: TRBJ1-1
V: TRBV6-1

CDR3: CATSGGFNEKLFF
size: -
J: TRBJ1-4
V: TRBV15

CDR3: CASSYSNTSISPEQYF
size: many
J: TRBJ2-7
V: TRBV6-9

CDR3: CASRGGGSYNEQFF
size: many
J: TRBJ2-1
V: TRBV4-1

CDR3: CASSYPHSGSHQSLDEQFF
size: many
J: TRBJ2-1
V: TRBV7-9

CDR3: CASSSDWGGRSSGANVLTF
size: few
J: TRBJ2-6
V: TRBV7-9

CDR3: CATRGQGYYEQYF
size: many
J: TRBJ2-7
V: TRBV19

CDR3: CASSDAGAKTEAFF
size: once
J: TRBJ1-1
V: TRBV10-1

CDR3: CASKRRSAGELSF
size: -
J: TRBJ2-2
V: TRBV2

CDR3: CASNTGGAVDTQYF
size: few
J: TRBJ2-3
V: TRBV6-1

CDR3: CASSLTGSNVFF
size: -
J: TRBJ1-1
V: TRBV7-3

CDR3: CASSLSGGKAEEDTEAFF
size: many
J: TRBJ1-1
V: TRBV28

CDR3: CASSAYRGHGEQFF
size: many
J: TRBJ2-1
V: TRBV9

CDR3: CASNLRQGIYEQYF
size: many
J: TRBJ2-7
V: TRBV2

CDR3: CSVLSGGAGQPQHF
size: many
J: TRBJ1-5
V: TRBV29-1

CDR3: CASSQTSNTEAFF
size: -
J: TRBJ1-1
V: TRBV4-1

CDR3: CASSIGAPTYEQYF
size: -
J: TRBJ2-7
V: TRBV19

CDR3: CASSSQTLAGGPFSHADTQYF
size: -
J: TRBJ2-3
V: TRBV5-4

CDR3: CASSYYRDIGWDEAFF
size: many
J: TRBJ1-1
V: TRBV6-1

CDR3: CASSLSSAGSYNEQFF
size: many
J: TRBJ2-1
V: TRBV7-2

CDR3: CASSLGPDRPAKLFF
size: many
J: TRBJ1-4
V: TRBV7-8

CDR3: CASRNGGGERTQYF
size: -
J: TRBJ2-5
V: TRBV12-3/TRBV12-4

CDR3: CASSTQGTSTEAFF
size: -
J: TRBJ1-1
V: TRBV5-1

CDR3: CASSHRTETQYF
size: few
J: -
V: TRBV19

CDR3: CASRESGTSGTYEQYF
size: -
J: TRBJ2-7
V: TRBV6-1

CDR3: CASSKYRYTEAFF
size: few
J: TRBJ1-1
V: TRBV19

CDR3: CASSPNRDLYGYTF
size: -
J: TRBJ1-2
V: TRBV18

CDR3: CATLGQGGEKLFF
size: many
J: TRBJ1-4
V: TRBV15

CDR3: CATSRGGVRRANNEQFF
size: few
J: TRBJ2-1
V: TRBV15

CDR3: CSVEGGGRFYNEQFF
size: -
J: TRBJ2-1
V: TRBV29-1

CDR3: CASSLAPSVEEQYF
size: -
J: TRBJ2-7
V: TRBV7-9

CDR3: CASSEDRGLFNEKLFF
size: -
J: TRBJ1-4
V: TRBV19

CDR3: CSAGGGATNEKLFF
size: few
J: TRBJ1-4
V: TRBV20-1

CDR3: CASTRTPNTGELFF
size: -
J: TRBJ2-2
V: TRBV19

CDR3: CASSQDGTSGRVPNF
size: many
J: TRBJ2-1
V: TRBV14

CDR3: CASSYSAGGSPYEQYF
size: -
J: TRBJ2-7
V: TRBV6-5

CDR3: CASSPDTYTEAFF
size: -
J: TRBJ1-1
V: TRBV6-2/TRBV6-3

CDR3: CASSLTSGLAGIKYF
size: many
J: TRBJ2-3
V: TRBV28

CDR3: CASSFQGQGEQFF
size: few
J: TRBJ2-1
V: TRBV5-5

CDR3: CASKVEQLNTEAFF
size: many
J: TRBJ1-1
V: TRBV2

CDR3: CASNKDRARVQYF
size: few
J: TRBJ2-4
V: TRBV6-2/TRBV6-3

CDR3: CSASRASGQEDTQYF
size: -
J: TRBJ2-3
V: TRBV20-1

CDR3: CASSGRENNQPQHF
size: few
J: TRBJ1-5
V: TRBV9

CDR3: CASSPQRNYNEQFF
size: many
J: TRBJ2-1
V: TRBV7-3

CDR3: CSARTSGNLMNTEAFF
size: many
J: TRBJ1-1
V: TRBV20-1

CDR3: CASLVYGYTF
size: many
J: TRBJ1-2
V: TRBV2

CDR3: CASSIWQVKNTEALF
size: -
J: TRBJ1-1
V: TRBV19

CDR3: CSVVKLDTQYF
size: many
J: TRBJ2-3
V: TRBV20-1

CDR3: CSARPRGEETQYF
size: many
J: TRBJ2-5
V: TRBV20-1

CDR3: CAWSGDATFTPYNEQFF
size: -
J: TRBJ2-1
V: TRBV30

CDR3: CASSHRASYNSPLHF
size: -
J: TRBJ1-6
V: TRBV27